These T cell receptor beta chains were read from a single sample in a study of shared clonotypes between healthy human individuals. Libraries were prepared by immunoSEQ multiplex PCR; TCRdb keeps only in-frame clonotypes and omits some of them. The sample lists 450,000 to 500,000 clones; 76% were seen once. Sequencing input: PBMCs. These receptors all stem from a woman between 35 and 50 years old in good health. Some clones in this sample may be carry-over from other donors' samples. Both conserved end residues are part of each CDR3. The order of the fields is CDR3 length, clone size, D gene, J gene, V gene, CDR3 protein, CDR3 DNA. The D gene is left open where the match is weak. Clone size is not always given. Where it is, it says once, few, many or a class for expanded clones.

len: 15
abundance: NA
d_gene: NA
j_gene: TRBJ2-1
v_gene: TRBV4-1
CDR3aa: CASSQVWSSRNEQFF
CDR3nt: TGCGCCAGCAGCCAAGTATGGAGCAGTAGGAATGAGCAGTTCTTC

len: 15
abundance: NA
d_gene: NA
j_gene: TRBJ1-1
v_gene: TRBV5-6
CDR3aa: CASSFGTVWGAEAFF
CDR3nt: TGTGCCAGCAGCTTTGGGACGGTTTGGGGCGCTGAAGCTTTCTTT

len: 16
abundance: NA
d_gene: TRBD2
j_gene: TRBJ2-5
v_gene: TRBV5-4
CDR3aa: CASSEGLAGGPETQYF
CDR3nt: TGTGCCAGCAGCGAGGGACTAGCGGGAGGGCCTGAGACCCAGTACTTC

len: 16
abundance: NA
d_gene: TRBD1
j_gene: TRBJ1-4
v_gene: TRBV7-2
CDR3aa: CASSLRGGGQREKLFF
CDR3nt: TGTGCCAGCAGCTTGAGAGGAGGGGGCCAAAGGGAAAAACTGTTCTTT

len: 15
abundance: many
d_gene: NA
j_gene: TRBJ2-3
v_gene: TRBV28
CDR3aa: CASSLSGLSTDTQYF
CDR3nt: TGTGCCAGCAGTTTATCGGGACTGAGCACAGATACGCAGTATTTT

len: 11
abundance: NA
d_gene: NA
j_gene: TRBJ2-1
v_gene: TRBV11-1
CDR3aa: CASSHYNEQFF
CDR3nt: TGTGCCAGCAGCCACTACAATGAGCAGTTCTTC

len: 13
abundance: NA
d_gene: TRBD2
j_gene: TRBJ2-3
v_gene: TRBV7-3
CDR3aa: CASSLEREDTQYF
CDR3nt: TGTGCCAGCAGCTTAGAGCGGGAAGATACGCAGTATTTT

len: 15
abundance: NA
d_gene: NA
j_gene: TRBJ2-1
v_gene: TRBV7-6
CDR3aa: CASSLRDKGYSEQFF
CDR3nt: TGTGCCAGCAGCCTCCGGGACAAGGGGTACAGTGAGCAGTTCTTC

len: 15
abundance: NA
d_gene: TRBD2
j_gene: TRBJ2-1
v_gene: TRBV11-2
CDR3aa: CASSSGTSGYNEQFF
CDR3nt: TGTGCCAGCAGCTCCGGGACTAGCGGTTACAATGAGCAGTTCTTC

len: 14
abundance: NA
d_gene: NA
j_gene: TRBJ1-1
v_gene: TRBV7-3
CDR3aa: CASSSTGWGTEAFF
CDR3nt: TGTGCCAGCAGCTCGACAGGTTGGGGCACTGAAGCTTTCTTT

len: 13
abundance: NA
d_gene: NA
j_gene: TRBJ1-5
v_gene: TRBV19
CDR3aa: CASSTDRTGPQHF
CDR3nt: TGTGCCAGTAGTACAGACCGGACCGGGCCCCAGCATTTT

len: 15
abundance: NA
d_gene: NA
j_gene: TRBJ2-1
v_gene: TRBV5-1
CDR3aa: CASSFQKSSYNEQFF
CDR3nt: TGCGCCAGCAGCTTCCAGAAGAGCTCCTACAATGAGCAGTTCTTC

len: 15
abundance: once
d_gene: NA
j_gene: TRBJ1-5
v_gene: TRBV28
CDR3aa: CASIETGQPNWPQHF
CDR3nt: TGTGCCAGCATCGAGACAGGACAACCGAATTGGCCCCAGCATTTT

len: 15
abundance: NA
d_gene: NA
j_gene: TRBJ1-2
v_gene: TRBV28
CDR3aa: CASSTTGEPLYGYTF
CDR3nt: TGTGCCAGCAGCACGACAGGAGAACCTCTCTATGGCTACACCTTC

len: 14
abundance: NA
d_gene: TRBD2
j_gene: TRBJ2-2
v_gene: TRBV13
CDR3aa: CASSSAGGARELFF
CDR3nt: TGTGCCAGCAGCTCCGCCGGGGGGGCTAGGGAGCTGTTTTTT

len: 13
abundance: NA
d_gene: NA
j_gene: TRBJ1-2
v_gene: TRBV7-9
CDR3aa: CASSLRGLGGYTF
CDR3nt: TGTGCCAGCAGCTTAAGGGGCCTCGGCGGCTACACCTTC

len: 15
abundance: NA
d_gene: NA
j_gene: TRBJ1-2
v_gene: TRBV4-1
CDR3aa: CASRAPGSSNYGYTF
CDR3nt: TGCGCCAGCCGTGCCCCAGGGTCCTCTAACTATGGCTACACCTTC

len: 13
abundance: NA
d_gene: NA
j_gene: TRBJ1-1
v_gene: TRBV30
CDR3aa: CACIMGGKTEAFF
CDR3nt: TGTGCCTGTATCATGGGGGGGAAAACTGAAGCTTTCTTT

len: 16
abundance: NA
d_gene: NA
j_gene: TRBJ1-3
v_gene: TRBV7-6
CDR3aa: CASSPVGDSSGNTIYF
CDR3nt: TGTGCCAGCAGCCCGGTGGGGGACTCCTCTGGAAACACCATATATTTT

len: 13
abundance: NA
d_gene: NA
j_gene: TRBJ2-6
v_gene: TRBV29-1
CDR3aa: CSVGGDGANVLTF
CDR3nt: TGCAGCGTTGGGGGGGATGGGGCCAACGTCCTGACTTTC

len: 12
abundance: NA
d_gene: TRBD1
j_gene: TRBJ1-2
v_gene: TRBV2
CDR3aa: CASSGGFYGYTF
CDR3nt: TGTGCCAGTTCAGGGGGATTCTATGGCTACACCTTC

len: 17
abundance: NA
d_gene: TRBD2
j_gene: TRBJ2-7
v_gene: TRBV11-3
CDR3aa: CASSLVCGGVEVDEQYF
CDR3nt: TGTGCCAGCAGCTTAGTCTGTGGGGGGGTTGAGGTGGACGAGCAGTACTTC

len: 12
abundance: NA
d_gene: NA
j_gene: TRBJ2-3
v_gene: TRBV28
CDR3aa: CASTGLTDTQYF
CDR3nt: TGTGCCAGCACCGGCCTCACAGATACGCAGTATTTT

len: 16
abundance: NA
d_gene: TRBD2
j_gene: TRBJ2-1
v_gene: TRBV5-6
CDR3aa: CASSTRLAATYNEQFF
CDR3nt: TGTGCCAGCAGCACCAGACTAGCTGCTACCTACAATGAGCAGTTCTTC

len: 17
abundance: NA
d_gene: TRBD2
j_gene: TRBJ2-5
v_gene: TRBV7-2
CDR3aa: CASSFDRLAGAPETQYF
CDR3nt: TGTGCCAGCAGCTTCGACCGACTAGCGGGAGCCCCAGAGACCCAGTACTTC

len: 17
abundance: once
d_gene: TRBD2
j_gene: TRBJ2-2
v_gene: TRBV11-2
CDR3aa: CASSPAAGGFITGELFF
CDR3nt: TGTGCCAGCAGCCCTGCGGCGGGAGGGTTCATCACCGGGGAGCTGTTTTTT

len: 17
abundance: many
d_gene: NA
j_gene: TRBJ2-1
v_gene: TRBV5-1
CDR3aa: CASSFNTAGVGYNEQFF
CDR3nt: TGCGCCAGCAGCTTTAATACCGCTGGGGTGGGATACAATGAGCAGTTCTTC

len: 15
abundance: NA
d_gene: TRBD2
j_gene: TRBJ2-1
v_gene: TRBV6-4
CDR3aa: CASTKLAGEFDEQFF
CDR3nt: TGTGCCAGCACCAAACTAGCGGGAGAGTTCGATGAGCAGTTCTTC